This T cell receptor (beta chain) was documented in a study of early T cells in non-severe SARS-CoV-2 infection. Study overall: The sequenced material was bulk RNA from unsorted whole blood, and its chains were unpaired. General study findings and limits: Using VDJdb, the matching emphasized anti-spike CD8 responses while missing private and CD4 specificities.

The CDR3 consists of 16 residues. V was pared by 5 bases and J by 5 bases, with 15 bases of the junction left unmatched. From germline, CDR1 is SGHVS and CDR2 FNYEAQ. Each single cDNA molecule received a unique molecular identifier. MiXCR was run by TCRdb on the 5' RACE reads, yielding one entry per CDR3 protein. The sample holds 95,000 to 120,000 distinct CDR3 sequences; over 10% are singletons and the top ten take around 2.9%. This clonotype appeared many times. The antigen is undetermined. The V and J genes are TRBV7-6 and TRBJ2-7, with 7 positions matching TRBD2. The clonotype was recovered from an adult who was a healthcare worker with PCR-confirmed SARS-CoV-2 infection or an uninfected control (not recorded which). Input material: whole blood. In DNA, the CDR3 is TGTGCCAGCAGCAACCCCTCACAAGTAGCGGGCCACGAGCAGTACTTC. It is translated as CASSNPSQVAGHEQYF.